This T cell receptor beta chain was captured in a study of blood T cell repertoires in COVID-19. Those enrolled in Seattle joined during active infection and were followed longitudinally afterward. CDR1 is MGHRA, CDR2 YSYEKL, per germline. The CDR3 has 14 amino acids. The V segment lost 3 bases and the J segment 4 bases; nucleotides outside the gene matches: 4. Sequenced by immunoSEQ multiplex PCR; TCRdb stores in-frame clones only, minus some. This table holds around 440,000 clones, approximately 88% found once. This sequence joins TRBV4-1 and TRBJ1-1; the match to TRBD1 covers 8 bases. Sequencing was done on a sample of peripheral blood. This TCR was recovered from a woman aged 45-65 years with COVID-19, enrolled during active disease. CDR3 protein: CASSQLTGGTEAFF. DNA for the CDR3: TGCGCCAGCAGCCAGCTAACAGGGGGCACTGAAGCTTTCTTT.